These 13 T cell receptor beta chains were sequenced from one sample in a study of human T cells and chemical hapten exposure. MiXCR, run by TCRdb on the RACE reads, gives a single entry per CDR3 protein. The sample includes 99,000 or so distinct CDR3 sequences, less than 14% of them seen just once. The time point was: pre-sensitization, week 0. Treatment described: therapeutic diphenylcyclopropenone sensitization with weekly scalp DPC. Sequences were derived from whole blood, sampled in connection with sensitization to the hapten diphenylcyclopropenone (DPC). These receptors were obtained from a woman aged 60-70 years with alopecia areata. Some clones in this sample may be carry-over from other donors' samples.

This chain uses TRBV6-1 with TRBJ2-5; D remains unclear. Trimming shortened V by 7 bases and J by 5 bases, and 14 bases separated the two germline ends. CDR1 and CDR2 from the germline V gene are MNHNS and SASEGT. This CDR3 has 13 residues. The chain's CDR3 is CASNFLMGETQYF. The CDR3 DNA reads TGTGCCAGCAACTTCCTTATGGGGGAGACCCAGTACTTC.

This clonotype was counted at least ten times. The V gene is TRBV7-9, the J gene TRBJ2-3, with TRBD2 identical over 9 bases. The ends lost 5 bases at V and 2 bases at J; junction bases unmatched: 8. Looked up from germline, CDR1 is SEHNR and CDR2 is FQNEAQ (reference sequence). This CDR3 has 16 residues. The CDR3 loop reads CASSAPGGGDTDTQYF. CDR3 nucleotide sequence: TGTGCCAGCAGCGCCCCTGGCGGGGGGGACACAGATACGCAGTATTTT.

The chain has TRBV20-1 and TRBJ1-6; the D gene is possibly TRBD1 (5 bases). The germline CDR1 and CDR2 sequences are DFQATT and SNEGSKA (reference sequence). The V and J ends lost 1 base and 0 bases respectively, with 16 bases between them. The CDR3 contains 18 residues. CDR3 amino acids: CSARGRDGGSSYNSPLHF. In DNA, the CDR3 is TGCAGTGCTAGAGGGAGGGACGGGGGAAGCTCCTATAATTCACCCCTCCACTTT.

J is TRBJ1-2 and V is TRBV25-1, with 7 bases identical to TRBD1. Trimming removed 6 bases from V and 8 bases from J; junction bases left unmatched: 12. The CDR3 totals 14 residues. From germline, CDR1 is MGHDK and CDR2 SYGVNS. CDR3 in amino acids: CASSRGQAITGYTF. The CDR3 DNA reads TGTGCCAGCAGCCGCGGACAGGCTATAACGGGCTACACCTTC.

This clonotype turned up a few times. This chain joins TRBV6-6 and TRBJ2-7, with 7 bases that match TRBD1. There are 14 residues in the CDR3. Trimming took 2 bases from V and 2 from J; bases not matched to a gene: 3. The germline gives CDR1 MNHNY, CDR2 SVGAGI (reference sequence). The CDR3 bases are TGTGCCAGCAGTTACCAGACAGGGACCTACGAGCAGTACTTC. It yields the protein CASSYQTGTYEQYF.

A note on this clonotype: Being one base from a much bigger clone, this may be a read error. The chain recombines TRBV25-1 with TRBJ1-1, with a tentative D call TRBD1 (6 bases). Germline values: CDR1 MGHDK, CDR2 SYGVNS. The CDR3 spans 12 residues. The CDR3 sequence is CVSIGTGTEAFF. The CDR3 region has the DNA TGTGTCAGCATTGGAACAGGGACTGAAGCTTTCTTT.

Only a few counts were recorded for this clonotype. The junction differs from germline at one of its ends, possibly a read error. V and J are TRBV7-7 and TRBJ2-1, with D perhaps matching TRBD2 (6 bases). CDR1 is SSHAT and CDR2 is FNYEAQ in the germline V gene (reference sequence). The CDR3 contains 16 residues. The CDR3 DNA follows: TGTGCTAGCAGCTTATTTGAGACTAGTCTTTACAATGAGCAGTTCTTC. Translation: CASSLFETSLYNEQFF.

This clonotype came up many times. The CDR3 nucleotides are TGCAGCGTTCTATTAATACAAGACAACTATGGCTACACCTTC. Protein sequence: CSVLLIQDNYGYTF. The chain combines TRBV29-1 with TRBJ1-2; D is undetermined. CDR3 length: 14 residues. Looked up from germline, CDR1 is SQVTM and CDR2 is ANQGSEA. V dropped 5 bases and J dropped 2 bases, with 15 bases sitting between them.

This clonotype was counted a few times. V and J are TRBV29-1 and TRBJ2-1, with 8 positions matching TRBD1. Germline values: CDR1 SQVTM, CDR2 ANQGSEA. V lost 1 base to trimming and J lost 7 bases; unmatched junction nucleotides: 0. This CDR3 region has 12 residues. The CDR3 DNA sequence: TGCAGCGTTGAAGGACAGGGGAATGAGCAGTTCTTC. As protein: CSVEGQGNEQFF.

As for this clonotype: This sequence may be a read error, since a much larger clone differs from it by one base. The final CDR3 position lacks the conserved phenylalanine or tryptophan, pointing to a likely read error. V usage is TRBV20-1 and J usage is TRBJ1-5; 11 bases map to TRBD1. Germline CDR1 DFQATT, CDR2 SNEGSKA (reference sequence). With V trimmed by 0 bases and J by 4 bases, 5 bases remained unmatched. CDR3 length: 16 amino acids. The DNA for the CDR3 is TGCAGTGCTAGAGATCCCGGACAGGGGGCTAATCAGCCCCAGCATTCT. The encoded protein is CSARDPGQGANQPQHS.

J is TRBJ1-5 and V is TRBV28; no reliable D call. The CDR3 is 14 residues long. Per germline, CDR1 MDHEN and CDR2 SYDVKM. V was cut by 1 base and J by 7 bases, with 11 bases left in between. CDR3 amino acids: CASSLLSATQPQHF. In DNA form, the CDR3 reads TGTGCCAGCAGTTTATTATCAGCTACCCAGCCCCAGCATTTT.

This clonotype appeared once. V gene TRBV6-6 combines with J gene TRBJ1-1; unclear D gene. Germline loops: CDR1 MNHNY, CDR2 SVGAGI (reference sequence). The CDR3 contains 11 residues. The V and J ends lost 5 bases and 14 bases respectively, with 15 bases between them. CDR3: CASSTVGRAFF. The CDR3 nucleotides are TGTGCCAGCAGTACGGTCGGGAGGGCCTTCTTT.

The chain links TRBV5-1 to TRBJ1-2; D possibly corresponds to TRBD1 (5 bases). The CDR3 is 11 amino acids. Looked up from germline, CDR1 is SGHRS and CDR2 is YFSETQ. V was cut by 6 bases and J by 6 bases, with 9 bases left in between. CDR3 in amino acids: CASKGHDGYTF. The CDR3 coding sequence is TGCGCCAGCAAGGGGCATGATGGCTACACCTTC. The full variable domain, with the rest looked up from reference TRBV5-1 and TRBJ1-2, is KAGVTQTPRYLIKTRGQQVTLSCSPISGHRSVSWYQQTPGQGLQFLFEYFSETQRNKGNFPGRFSGRQFSNSRSEMNVSTLELGDSALYLCASKGHDGYTFGSGTRLTVV.